This TCR beta chain comes out of a study of vaccination and CD4 T cells after COVID-19. Across the whole study: For post-vaccine samples, collection took place a median roughly 76 days after dose two, ranging from 14 to 241. General study findings and limits: A comparatively limited set of convalescent patients was examined, with no early post-infection timepoints.

This clonotype was counted only a few times. As yet, its antigen is unknown. The treatment denotes: roughly 11-day PBMC culture with coronavirus spike peptide pools or control peptides (ViraFEST assay). Antigen-specific T cell expansion with peptide pools preceded TCR sequencing in the ViraFEST approach. A half-volume replacement of the medium with fresh IL-2 medium was performed on days 3 and 7. This CDR3 is built from 14 residues. Trimming took 3 bases from V and 0 from J, leaving 9 bases between them. CDR1 and CDR2 (germline): MNHNS, SASEGT. Sequencing of DNA taken from cultured CD4+ T cells relied on the Oncomine TCR Beta short-read assay. TCRdb redid the calling of the PCR reads with MiXCR, one entry per CDR3 protein. This repertoire shows more than 4,500 distinct CDR3 sequences, 35% to 50% found once; its top ten account for approximately 60%.

The TCR originated in a human donor who had recovered from COVID-19. The chain is built from TRBV6-1 and TRBJ2-7; D might be TRBD1 or TRBD2, each matching 6 bases. Sequenced input: CD4+ T cells from blood, cultured in vitro. The CDR3 is CASSEGGHSYEQYF. CDR3 bases: TGTGCCAGCAGTGAGGGGGGCCACTCCTACGAGCAGTACTTC.